This record looks at one T cell receptor (beta chain) sequence and its context. Which antigen it targets is not known. No base quality information exists; no much larger clone differs at one position. This sample is drawn from a study of radiotherapy plus CTLA-4 blockade in lung cancer (dated by TCRdb to the late 2010s). At the level of the whole study: Among the enrolled patients, approximately 17% had an objective response, and about 29% reached disease control. The research as a whole found: Early dynamic changes in blood T cell clones, together with increased serum interferon-beta after radiation, were reported as the strongest predictors of response. After treatment with radiotherapy and ipilimumab, TCR clones that originated in tumors expanded in peripheral blood.

The CDR3 runs 15 residues from the cysteine to the phenylalanine. Only the CDR3 portion is preserved as DNA: 45 bases, with reading frame beginning at the first base. CDR1 is given as MDHEN and CDR2 as SYDVKM, both from the germline V gene. V lost 3 bases and J lost 0 bases, and the count of bases not matched to a germline gene is 2. Library method: the immunoSEQ multiplex PCR assay. TCRdb retrieved this table from immuneACCESS and kept in-frame rearrangements only. Not all clones are present; in checked studies, unresolved V genes account for under half, and no reason is known for the remainder. For this sample the table gives around 85,000 clones, of which approximately 83% were detected only once. The ten largest clones capture approximately 2% of the sample. In this study, focal radiation therapy paired with CTLA-4 blockade (ipilimumab) was tested in patients who had chemo-refractory metastatic non-small-cell lung cancer.

The V gene is TRBV28 and the J gene is TRBJ2-7; 10 central bases correspond to TRBD2. This specimen consisted of peripheral blood, obtained from a patient treated with radiotherapy plus ipilimumab. This sequence originates from a human donor with non-small cell lung cancer who had a partial response to radiotherapy plus ipilimumab. At the DNA level, the sequence is TGTGCCAGCAGTTTCACTAGCGGGATCTCCTACGAGCAGTACTTC. It translates to CASSFTSGISYEQYF.